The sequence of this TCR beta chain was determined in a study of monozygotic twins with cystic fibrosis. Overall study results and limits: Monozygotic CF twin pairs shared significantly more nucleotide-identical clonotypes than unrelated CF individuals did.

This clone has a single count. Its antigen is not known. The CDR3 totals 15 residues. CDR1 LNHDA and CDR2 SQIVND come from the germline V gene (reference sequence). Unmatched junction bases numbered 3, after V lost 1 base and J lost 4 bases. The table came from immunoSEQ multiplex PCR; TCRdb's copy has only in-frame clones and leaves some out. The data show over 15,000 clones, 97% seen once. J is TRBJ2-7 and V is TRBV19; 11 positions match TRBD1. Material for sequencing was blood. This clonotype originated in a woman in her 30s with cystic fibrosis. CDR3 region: CASSIAGQGAYEQYF. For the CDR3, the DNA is TGTGCCAGTAGTATAGCTGGACAGGGGGCTTACGAGCAGTACTTC.